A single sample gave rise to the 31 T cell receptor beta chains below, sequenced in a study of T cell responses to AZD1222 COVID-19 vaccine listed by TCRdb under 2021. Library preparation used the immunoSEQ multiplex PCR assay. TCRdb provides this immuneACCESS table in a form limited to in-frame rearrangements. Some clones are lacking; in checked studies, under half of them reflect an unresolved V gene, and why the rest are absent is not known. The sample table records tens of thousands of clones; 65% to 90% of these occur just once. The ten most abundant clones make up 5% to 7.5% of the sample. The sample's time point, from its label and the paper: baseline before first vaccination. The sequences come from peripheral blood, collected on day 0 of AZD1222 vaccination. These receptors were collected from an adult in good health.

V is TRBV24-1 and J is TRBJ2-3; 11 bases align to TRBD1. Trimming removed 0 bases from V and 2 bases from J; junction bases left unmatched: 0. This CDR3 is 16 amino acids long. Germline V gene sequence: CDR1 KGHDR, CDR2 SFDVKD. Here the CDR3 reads CATSDLGQGATDTQYF. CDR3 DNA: TGTGCCACCAGTGATTTGGGACAGGGGGCCACAGATACGCAGTATTTT.

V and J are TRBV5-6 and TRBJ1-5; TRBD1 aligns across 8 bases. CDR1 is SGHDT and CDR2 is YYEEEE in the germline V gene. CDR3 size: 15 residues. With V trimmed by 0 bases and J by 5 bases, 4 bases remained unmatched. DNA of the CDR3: TGTGCCAGCAGCTTGGCCGGGACAGGTCATCAGCCCCAGCATTTT. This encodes CASSLAGTGHQPQHF.

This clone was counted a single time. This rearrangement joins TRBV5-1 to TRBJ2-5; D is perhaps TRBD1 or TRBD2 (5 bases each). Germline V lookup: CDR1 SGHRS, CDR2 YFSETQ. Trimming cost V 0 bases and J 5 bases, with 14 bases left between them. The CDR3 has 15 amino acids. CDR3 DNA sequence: TGCGCCAGCAGCTTGGCCCCTGGGGGATCCGAGACCCAGTACTTC. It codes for CASSLAPGGSETQYF.

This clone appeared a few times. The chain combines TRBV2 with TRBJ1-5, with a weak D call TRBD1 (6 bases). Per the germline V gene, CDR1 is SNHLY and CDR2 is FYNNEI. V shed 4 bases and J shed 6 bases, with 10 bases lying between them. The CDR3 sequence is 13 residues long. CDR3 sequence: CASSGRGSQPQHF. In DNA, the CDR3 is TGTGCCAGCAGTGGTAGGGGGTCTCAGCCCCAGCATTTT.

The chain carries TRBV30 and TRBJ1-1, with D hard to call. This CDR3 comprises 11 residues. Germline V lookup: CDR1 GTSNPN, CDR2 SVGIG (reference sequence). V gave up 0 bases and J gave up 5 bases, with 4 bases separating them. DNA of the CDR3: TGTGCCTGGAGTGTAACGACTGAAGCTTTCTTT. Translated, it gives CAWSVTTEAFF.

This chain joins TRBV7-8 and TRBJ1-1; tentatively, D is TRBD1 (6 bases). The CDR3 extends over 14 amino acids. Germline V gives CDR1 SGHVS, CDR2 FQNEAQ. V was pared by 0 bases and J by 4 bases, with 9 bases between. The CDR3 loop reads CASSLAGGRTEAFF. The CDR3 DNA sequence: TGTGCCAGCAGCTTAGCAGGGGGGCGCACTGAAGCTTTCTTT.

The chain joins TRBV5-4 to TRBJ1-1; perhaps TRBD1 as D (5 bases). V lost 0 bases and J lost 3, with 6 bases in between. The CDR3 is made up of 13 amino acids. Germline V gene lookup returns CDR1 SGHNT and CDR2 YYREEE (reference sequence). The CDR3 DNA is TGTGCCAGCAGCTTGGGGGGGGACACTGAAGCTTTCTTT. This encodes CASSLGGDTEAFF.

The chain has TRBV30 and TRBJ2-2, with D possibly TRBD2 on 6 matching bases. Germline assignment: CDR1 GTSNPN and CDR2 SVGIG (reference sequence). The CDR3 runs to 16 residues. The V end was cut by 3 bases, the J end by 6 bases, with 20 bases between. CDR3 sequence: CAWRGQLPSVPGELFF. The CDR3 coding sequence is TGTGCCTGGAGGGGCCAACTACCTAGCGTACCCGGGGAGCTGTTTTTT.

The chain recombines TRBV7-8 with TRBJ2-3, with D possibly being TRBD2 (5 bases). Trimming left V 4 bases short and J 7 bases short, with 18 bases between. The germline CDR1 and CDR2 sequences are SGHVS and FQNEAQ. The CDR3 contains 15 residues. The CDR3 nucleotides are TGTGCCAGCAGCTCCCCCGGGGAGTTTATGTATACGCAGTATTTT. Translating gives CASSSPGEFMYTQYF.

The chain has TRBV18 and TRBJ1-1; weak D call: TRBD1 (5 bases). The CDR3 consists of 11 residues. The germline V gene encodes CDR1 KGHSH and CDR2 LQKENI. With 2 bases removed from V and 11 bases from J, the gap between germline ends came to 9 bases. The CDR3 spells CASSPADTAFF. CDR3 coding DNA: TGTGCCAGCTCACCAGCGGACACGGCTTTCTTT.

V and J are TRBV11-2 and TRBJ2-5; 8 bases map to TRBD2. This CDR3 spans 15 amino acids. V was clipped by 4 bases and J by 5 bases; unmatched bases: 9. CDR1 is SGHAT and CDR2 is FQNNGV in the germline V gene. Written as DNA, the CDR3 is TGTGCCAGCAGCTCCGCAGCGGGAGTTATGGAGACCCAGTACTTC. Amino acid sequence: CASSSAAGVMETQYF.

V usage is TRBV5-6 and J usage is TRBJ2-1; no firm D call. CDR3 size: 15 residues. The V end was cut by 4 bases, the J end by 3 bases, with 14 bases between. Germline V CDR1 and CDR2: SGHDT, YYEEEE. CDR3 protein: CASSLNALGYNEQFF. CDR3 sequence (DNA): TGTGCCAGCAGCCTGAACGCGTTGGGCTACAATGAGCAGTTCTTC.

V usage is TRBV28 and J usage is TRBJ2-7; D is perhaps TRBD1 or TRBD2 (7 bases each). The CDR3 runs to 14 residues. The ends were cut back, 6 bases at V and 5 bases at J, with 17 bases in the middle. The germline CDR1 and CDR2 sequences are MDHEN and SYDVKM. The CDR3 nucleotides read TGTGCCAGCAGGGGTCAGGGGGGGACCGACGAGCAGTACTTC. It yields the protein CASRGQGGTDEQYF.

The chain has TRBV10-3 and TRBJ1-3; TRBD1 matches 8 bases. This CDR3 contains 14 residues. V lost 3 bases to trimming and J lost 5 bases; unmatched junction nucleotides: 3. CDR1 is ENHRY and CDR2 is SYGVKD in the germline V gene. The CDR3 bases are TGTGCCATCAGTGAAAGGACAGGGAGAAACACCATATATTTT. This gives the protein CAISERTGRNTIYF.

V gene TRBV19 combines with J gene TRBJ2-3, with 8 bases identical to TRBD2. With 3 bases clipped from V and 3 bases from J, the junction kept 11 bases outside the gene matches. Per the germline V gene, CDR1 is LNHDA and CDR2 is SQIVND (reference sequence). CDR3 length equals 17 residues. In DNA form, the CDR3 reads TGTGCCAGTAGTATCCAACGGTCTAGCGGGCTAACAGATACGCAGTATTTT. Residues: CASSIQRSSGLTDTQYF.

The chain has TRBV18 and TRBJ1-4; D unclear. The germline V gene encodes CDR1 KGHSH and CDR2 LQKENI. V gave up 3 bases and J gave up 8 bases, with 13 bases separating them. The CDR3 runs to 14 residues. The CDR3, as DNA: TGTGCCAGCTCACCTCGGGAGGGTGAGGAAAAACTGTTTTTT. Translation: CASSPREGEEKLFF.

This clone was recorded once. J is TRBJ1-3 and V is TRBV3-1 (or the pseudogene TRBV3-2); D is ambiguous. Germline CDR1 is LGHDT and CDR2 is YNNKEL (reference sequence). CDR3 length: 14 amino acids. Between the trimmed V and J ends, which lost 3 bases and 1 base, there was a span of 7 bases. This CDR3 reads CASSQTRSGNTIYF. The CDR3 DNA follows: TGTGCCAGCAGCCAGACACGATCTGGAAACACCATATATTTT.

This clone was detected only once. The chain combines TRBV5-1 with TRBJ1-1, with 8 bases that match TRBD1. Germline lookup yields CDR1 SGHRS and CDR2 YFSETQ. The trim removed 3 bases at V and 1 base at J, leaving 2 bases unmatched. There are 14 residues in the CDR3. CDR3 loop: CASSWDRWNTEAFF. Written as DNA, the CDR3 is TGCGCCAGCAGCTGGGACAGGTGGAACACTGAAGCTTTCTTT. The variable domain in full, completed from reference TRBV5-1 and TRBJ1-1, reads KAGVTQTPRYLIKTRGQQVTLSCSPISGHRSVSWYQQTPGQGLQFLFEYFSETQRNKGNFPGRFSGRQFSNSRSEMNVSTLELGDSALYLCASSWDRWNTEAFFGQGTRLTVV.

CDR3 in amino acids: CSATERAEAFF. DNA of the CDR3: TGCAGCGCCACGGAGCGGGCTGAAGCTTTCTTT. The chain links TRBV29-1 to TRBJ1-1, with D unclear. Germline CDR1 and CDR2: SQVTM and ANQGSEA. This CDR3 is built from 11 residues. V was shortened by 7 bases and J by 6 bases, with 12 bases between the two germline ends.

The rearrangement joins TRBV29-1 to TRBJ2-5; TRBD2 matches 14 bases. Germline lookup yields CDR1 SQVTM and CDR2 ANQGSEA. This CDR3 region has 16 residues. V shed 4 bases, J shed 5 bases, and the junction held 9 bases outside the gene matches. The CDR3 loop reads CSVGLAGGLGFETQYF. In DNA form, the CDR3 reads TGCAGCGTTGGACTAGCGGGAGGGCTGGGTTTCGAGACCCAGTACTTC.

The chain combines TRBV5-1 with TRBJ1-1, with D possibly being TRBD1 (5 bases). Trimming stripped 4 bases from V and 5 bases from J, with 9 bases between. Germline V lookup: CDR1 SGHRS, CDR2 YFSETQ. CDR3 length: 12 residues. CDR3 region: CASSLGATEAFF. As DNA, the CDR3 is TGCGCCAGCAGCCTAGGGGCTACTGAAGCTTTCTTT. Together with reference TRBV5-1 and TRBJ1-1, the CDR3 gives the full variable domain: KAGVTQTPRYLIKTRGQQVTLSCSPISGHRSVSWYQQTPGQGLQFLFEYFSETQRNKGNFPGRFSGRQFSNSRSEMNVSTLELGDSALYLCASSLGATEAFFGQGTRLTVV.

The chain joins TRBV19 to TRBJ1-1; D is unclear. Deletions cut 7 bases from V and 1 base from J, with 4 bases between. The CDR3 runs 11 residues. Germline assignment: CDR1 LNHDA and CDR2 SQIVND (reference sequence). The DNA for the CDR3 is TGTGCCAGTACCAGGAACACTGAAGCTTTCTTT. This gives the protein CASTRNTEAFF.

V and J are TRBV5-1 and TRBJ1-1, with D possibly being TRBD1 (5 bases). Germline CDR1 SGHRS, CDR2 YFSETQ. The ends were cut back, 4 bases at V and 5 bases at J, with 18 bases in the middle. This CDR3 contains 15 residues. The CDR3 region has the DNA TGCGCCAGCAGCCTGGGGCCGGGATCGGAGACTGAAGCTTTCTTT. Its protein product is CASSLGPGSETEAFF. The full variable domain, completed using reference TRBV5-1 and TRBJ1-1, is KAGVTQTPRYLIKTRGQQVTLSCSPISGHRSVSWYQQTPGQGLQFLFEYFSETQRNKGNFPGRFSGRQFSNSRSEMNVSTLELGDSALYLCASSLGPGSETEAFFGQGTRLTVV.

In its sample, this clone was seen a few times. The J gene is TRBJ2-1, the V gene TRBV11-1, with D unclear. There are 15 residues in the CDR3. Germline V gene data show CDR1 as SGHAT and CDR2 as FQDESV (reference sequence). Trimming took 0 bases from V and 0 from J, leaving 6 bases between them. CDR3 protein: CASSLAGSSYNEQFF. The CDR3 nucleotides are TGTGCCAGCAGCTTAGCGGGGTCCTCCTACAATGAGCAGTTCTTC.

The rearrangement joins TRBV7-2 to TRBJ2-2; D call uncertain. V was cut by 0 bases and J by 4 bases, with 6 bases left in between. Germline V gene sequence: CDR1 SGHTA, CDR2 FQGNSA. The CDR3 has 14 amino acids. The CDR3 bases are TGTGCCAGCAGCTTAGCCCTAAGCACCGGGGAGCTGTTTTTT. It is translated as CASSLALSTGELFF.

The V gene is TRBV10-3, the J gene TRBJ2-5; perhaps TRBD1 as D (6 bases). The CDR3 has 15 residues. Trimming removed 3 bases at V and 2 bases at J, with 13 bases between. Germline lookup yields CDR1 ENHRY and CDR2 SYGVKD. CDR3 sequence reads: CAISDSTGTQETQYF. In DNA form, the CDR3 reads TGTGCCATCAGTGACTCGACAGGAACACAAGAGACCCAGTACTTC.

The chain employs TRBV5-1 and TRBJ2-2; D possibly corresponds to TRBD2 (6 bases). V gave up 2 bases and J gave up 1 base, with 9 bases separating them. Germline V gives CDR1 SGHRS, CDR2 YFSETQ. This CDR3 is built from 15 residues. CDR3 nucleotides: TGCGCCAGCAGCTTTAGGCGGGGGAACACCGGGGAGCTGTTTTTT. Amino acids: CASSFRRGNTGELFF. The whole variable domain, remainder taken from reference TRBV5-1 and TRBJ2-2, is KAGVTQTPRYLIKTRGQQVTLSCSPISGHRSVSWYQQTPGQGLQFLFEYFSETQRNKGNFPGRFSGRQFSNSRSEMNVSTLELGDSALYLCASSFRRGNTGELFFGEGSRLTVL.

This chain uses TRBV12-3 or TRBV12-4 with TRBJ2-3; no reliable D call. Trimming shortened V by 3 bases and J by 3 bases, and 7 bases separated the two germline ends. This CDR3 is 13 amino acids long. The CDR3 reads CASSFGSTDTQYF. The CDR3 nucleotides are TGTGCCAGCAGTTTCGGCAGTACAGATACGCAGTATTTT.

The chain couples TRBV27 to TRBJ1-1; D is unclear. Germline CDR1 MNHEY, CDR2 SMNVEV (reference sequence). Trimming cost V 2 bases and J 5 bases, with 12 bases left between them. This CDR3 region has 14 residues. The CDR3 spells CASSLGPLGTEAFF. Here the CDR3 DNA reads TGTGCCAGCAGTTTAGGCCCACTGGGGACTGAAGCTTTCTTT.

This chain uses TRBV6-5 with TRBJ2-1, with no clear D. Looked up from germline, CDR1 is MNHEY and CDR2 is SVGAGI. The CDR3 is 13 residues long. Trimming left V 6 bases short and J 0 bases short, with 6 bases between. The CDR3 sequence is CASRGSSYNEQFF. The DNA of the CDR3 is TGTGCCAGCAGAGGTAGCTCCTACAATGAGCAGTTCTTC.

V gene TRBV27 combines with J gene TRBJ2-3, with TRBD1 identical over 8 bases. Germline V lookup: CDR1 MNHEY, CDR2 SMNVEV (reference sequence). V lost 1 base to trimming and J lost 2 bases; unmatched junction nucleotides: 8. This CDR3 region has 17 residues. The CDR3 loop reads CASSLYPAGGVTDTQYF. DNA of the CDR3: TGTGCCAGCAGTTTATACCCCGCAGGGGGCGTCACAGATACGCAGTATTTT.